A selection of T cell receptor beta chains follows, all from one sample in a study of neoadjuvant anti-PD-1 for oral cavity cancer. Using immunoSEQ multiplex PCR, the repertoire was profiled, and TCRdb retains in-frame clones only, with some absent. Of 9,800 or so clones listed, about 67% are singletons. The source was PBMCs, collected after nivolumab (anti-PD-1) treatment. The receptors here all came from a person between 40 and 79 years old with oral cavity squamous cell carcinoma. The CDR3 runs from the conserved cysteine through the conserved F or W. A D gene is named only where the DNA matches it firmly. Clone size appears in some rows only: once, few, many, or a class for an expanded clone.

v_gene	abundance	j_gene	d_gene	CDR3nt	CDR3aa
TRBV5-4	-	TRBJ2-1	TRBD2	TGTGCCAGCAGCTTGGGGACTAGCGGGAGGGGGAATGAGCAGTTCTTC	CASSLGTSGRGNEQFF
TRBV9	few	TRBJ1-1	-	TGTGCCAGCAGCGTAGTTTGGGCGGGGAGCACTGAAGCTTTCTTT	CASSVVWAGSTEAFF
TRBV29-1	few	TRBJ1-1	-	TGCAGCGTCACCGGGGCCAGGAACACTGAAGCTTTCTTT	CSVTGARNTEAFF
TRBV19	once	TRBJ1-2	-	TGTGCCAGTAGTATAGAGGGGGTTCGACGCTATGGCTACACCTTC	CASSIEGVRRYGYTF
TRBV4-2	-	TRBJ1-1	TRBD1	TGTGCCAGCAGCCAAGATACGGGACAGCTAAACACTGAAGCTTTCTTT	CASSQDTGQLNTEAFF
TRBV18	-	TRBJ2-2	-	TGTGCCAGCTCACCACCCGGAGTGTGGGACACCGGGGAGCTGTTTTTT	CASSPPGVWDTGELFF
TRBV9	few	TRBJ2-1	-	TGTGCCAGCAGCGTAGGTGGGGTGAGGAATGAGCAGTTCTTC	CASSVGGVRNEQFF
TRBV30	once	TRBJ2-3	-	TGTGCCTGGAGTGTACGTAACGGAGATACGCAGTATTTT	CAWSVRNGDTQYF
TRBV5-8	-	TRBJ1-2	TRBD1	TGTGCCAGCAGCTGGACAGGGGTAGGAACAGGGAATGGCTACACCTTC	CASSWTGVGTGNGYTF
TRBV4-2	once	TRBJ2-3	TRBD2	TGTGCCAGCAGCCAAGGAACTAGCGGGGGGCGTTCTTATGATACGCAGTATTTT	CASSQGTSGGRSYDTQYF